The T cell receptor (beta chain) described here comes from a study of blood T cells in healthy people across ages. Study conclusions and caveats: Estimated diversity that came from one million T cells was considered an underestimate. It was found that TCR beta diversity correlated strongly with the percentage of naive T cells.

The CDR3 covers 15 residues. V dropped 6 bases and J dropped 8 bases, with 22 bases sitting between them. Germline assignment: CDR1 MNHEY and CDR2 SMNVEV (reference sequence). Concerning this clonotype itself: Its cognate antigen is unknown.

For the second PCR, which ran for roughly 7 to 11 cycles, a sample-barcoded 5' primer and a J-beta primer mix were used. TCRdb re-called the 5' RACE reads through MiXCR, storing one row per CDR3 protein. The table records around 1,600,000 distinct CDR3 sequences, around 40% of them present only once. The receptor's source is a woman aged 18-30 years in good health. V gene TRBV27 combines with J gene TRBJ1-1; weak D call: TRBD1 (6 bases). Sequenced material: blood. DNA of the CDR3: TGTGCCAGCAGAATGAGAACAGGGTATATCTCAGAAGCTTTCTTT. Its translation is CASRMRTGYISEAFF.